This T cell receptor (beta chain) was captured by sequencing in a study of cytomegalovirus exposure and HLA in healthy donors. Study findings and constraints: Earlier analysis looked at TCR beta V segments, and most were productive about 87% or about 30% of the time.

It was with 60 Vbeta and 13 Jbeta primers that the PCR ran. Clones were read by immunoSEQ multiplex PCR, and TCRdb kept only the in-frame ones, dropping some. Altogether around 94,000 clones are present, about four fifths being singletons, with the ten largest covering about 2%. Of note for this clone: Antigen: not known.

Germline assignment: CDR1 KGHSH and CDR2 LQKENI. V gave up 3 bases and J gave up 8 bases; unmatched junction bases: 4. The CDR3 has 14 residues. Specimen: PBMCs. The rearrangement joins TRBV18 to TRBJ1-4, with 9 positions matching TRBD1. The receptor's source is a man in his late teens or twenties in good health and CMV-seronegative. The DNA of the CDR3 is TGTGCCAGCTCACCGGACAGGGGTTCGGAAAAACTGTTTTTT. Translation gives CASSPDRGSEKLFF.